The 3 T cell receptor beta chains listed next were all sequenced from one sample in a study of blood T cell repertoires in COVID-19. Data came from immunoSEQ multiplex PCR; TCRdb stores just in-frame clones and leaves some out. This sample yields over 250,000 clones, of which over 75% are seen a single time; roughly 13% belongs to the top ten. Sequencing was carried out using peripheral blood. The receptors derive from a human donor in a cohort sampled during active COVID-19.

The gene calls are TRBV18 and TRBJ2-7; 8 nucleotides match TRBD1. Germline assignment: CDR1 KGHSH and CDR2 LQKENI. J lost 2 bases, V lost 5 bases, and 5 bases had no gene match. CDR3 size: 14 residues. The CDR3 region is CASSSDRAAYEQYF. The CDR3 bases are TGTGCCAGCTCATCGGACAGGGCGGCCTACGAGCAGTACTTC.

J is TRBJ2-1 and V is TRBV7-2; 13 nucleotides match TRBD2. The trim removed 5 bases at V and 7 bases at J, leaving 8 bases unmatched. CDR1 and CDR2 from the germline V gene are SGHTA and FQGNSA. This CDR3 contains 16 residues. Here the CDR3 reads CASSPGGTSGMNEQFF. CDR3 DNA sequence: TGTGCCAGCAGCCCCGGTGGGACTAGCGGGATGAATGAGCAGTTCTTC.

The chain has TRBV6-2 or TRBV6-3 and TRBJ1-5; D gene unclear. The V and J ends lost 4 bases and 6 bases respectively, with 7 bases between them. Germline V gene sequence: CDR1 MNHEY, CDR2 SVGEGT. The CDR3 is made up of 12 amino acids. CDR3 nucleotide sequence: TGTGCCAGCAGTTTTGACATTCAGCCCCAGCATTTT. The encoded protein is CASSFDIQPQHF.